The entry below gives a single TCR beta chain sequence along with its context. In this sample, this clonotype turned up many times. Its antigen is currently not known. No much larger clone is present one base from it, and per-base qualities are unavailable. Hyperthyroidism patients were newly diagnosed, with disease duration under 2 months, and aged 18 to 65 years. Patients with uncontrolled infections, other autoimmune diseases, pregnancy or lactation were excluded. Diagnoses were based on clinical symptoms, serum thyroxine and TRAb, thyroid ultrasound and orbital computed tomography. Blood from progressor patients was collected at the time of first diagnosis with hyperthyroidism, before any ophthalmopathy symptoms had appeared. PBMCs were isolated from roughly 10 ml of fresh peripheral blood by Ficoll-Paque density gradient centrifugation. Progressor patients were first diagnosed with Graves' hyperthyroidism and then developed ophthalmopathy during follow-up. Trizol reagent was used to extract total RNA, and RNA quality was then checked on an Agilent 2100 Bioanalyzer.

CDR1 LNHDA and CDR2 SQIVND are derived from the germline V gene (reference sequence). V is trimmed back by 6 bases and J by 4 bases, and the junction contains 1 base that no gene match accounts for. CDR3 length: 13 amino acids, cysteine to phenylalanine. Only the CDR3 DNA is retained, 39 bases long and in frame from the first base. TCR beta CDR3 regions were amplified from RNA transcripts. A first-round RT-PCR of the TCR CDR3 used the HTBI primer set with the Qiagen OneStep RT-PCR kit. The libraries were constructed in a second round of multiplex PCR and then size-selected and purified. Sequencing of the libraries was done on an Illumina HiSeq2000 using paired-end 100 bp reads. The authors' pipeline ran thus. SOAPnuke was used to process the raw data, removing reads that contained adapters or uncalled bases, had a mean Phred below 15, or lacked an exact match to the constant primer or identifier. High-quality paired reads were merged with COPE v1.2.5, and unique nucleotide sequences were defined as clonotypes. Clonotypes were aligned to IMGT TRBV, TRBD and TRBJ reference segments using MiTCR v1.1. Only V-J combinations with frequency above 0.0001, covering approximately 99% of repertoires, were analysed. A TCS score was defined as the ratio of F50 (clonal expansion) to E x V (chaos), with BLOSUM62-based TCRdist applied between CDR3 peptides within each V-J. Welch's t-statistics and random forest reduced fewer than 600 V-J features to 10 to 15, which were used in a naive Bayes classifier (R e1071). The public reads were reprocessed in TCRdb via fastp at Q25 and MiXCR, keeping in-frame beta chains. Every distinct CDR3 protein forms one entry, paired with its most common genes and DNA. Here the V and J calls rest on TCRdb's processing, not on the authors' analysis. Counted in this sample were fewer than 450,000 distinct CDR3 sequences; 17% of them appeared once. Of the sample, about a third is held by the ten largest clones.

This specimen comes from a study of T cells in Graves' hyperthyroidism and ophthalmopathy (dated by TCRdb to about 2019). Regarding the complete study: Peripheral blood was collected at initial diagnosis, before any treatment. The paper describes TCR Vbeta CDR3 sequencing of about 140 peripheral blood samples, made up of 43 ophthalmopathy patients, 70 to 75 hyperthyroidism patients and 17 progressor patients. After blood sampling, hyperthyroidism patients were treated with methimazole at a starting dose of 30 mg daily, and ophthalmopathy patients were treated with high-dose intravenous methylprednisolone. To identify distinguishing TCR V-J signatures, a discovery cohort of 90 to 100 patients was used, comprising some 45 with Graves' ophthalmopathy and approximately 58 with stable Graves' hyperthyroidism. An independent validation cohort of fewer than 20 hyperthyroidism patients and about 16 patients who later progressed to ophthalmopathy tested prospective prediction of ophthalmopathy. The roughly 94 discovery patients were randomly split 7:3 into training and test sets. The study also compared thyroid tissue and blood T-cell repertoires from several Graves' hyperthyroidism patients. What the research found in general, with its limitations: Most expanded thyroid clonotypes (frequency above 0.001) were also detected in blood, a finding suggesting that blood repertoires may reflect thyroid immune responses. During validation, the model predicted progression to ophthalmopathy a median of approximately 7 months ahead of onset, with approximately 71% sensitivity and almost 75% specificity. Sample size was not statistically predetermined, and blinding of investigators to group allocation was not performed. A model built on a 13 V-J signature distinguished ophthalmopathy from stable hyperthyroidism, reaching around 90% sensitivity and about 81% specificity in cross-validation and 80%/75% in testing.

The sequence links TRBV19 to TRBJ1-5; TRBD1 aligns with 9 central bases. Sequencing input: blood. This sequence was found in a woman aged 25 to 45 with Graves' hyperthyroidism that later progressed to Graves' ophthalmopathy. CDR3 region: CASRGTGNQPQHF. The DNA sequence is given as TGTGCCAGTAGGGGGACAGGGAATCAGCCCCAGCATTTT.